Listed below are T cell receptor beta chains from one sample, sequenced in a study of blood T cell repertoires in COVID-19. Profiled with immunoSEQ multiplex PCR; TCRdb holds only in-frame clones, not every one. The sample holds fewer than 250,000 clones, roughly 80% seen once. Sequenced input: peripheral blood. These receptors originate from a woman of 80 years or more with acute or convalescent COVID-19. CDR3s include the opening cysteine and the closing phenylalanine or tryptophan. Fields, in order: V gene, J gene, clone size, D gene, CDR3 protein, CDR3 DNA. The D gene is left open where the match is weak. For some rows the clone size is stated as once, few or many, or as a class when expanded; others skip it.

V gene: TRBV5-6
J gene: TRBJ1-6
clone size: -
D gene: TRBD1
CDR3 protein: CASSRQGAESPLHF
CDR3 DNA: TGTGCCAGCAGCAGACAGGGGGCCGAATCACCCCTCCACTTT

V gene: TRBV11-1
J gene: TRBJ2-7
clone size: -
D gene: TRBD1
CDR3 protein: CASSLDRFSYEQYF
CDR3 DNA: TGTGCCAGCAGCTTGGACAGGTTCTCCTACGAGCAGTACTTC

V gene: TRBV9
J gene: TRBJ1-1
clone size: -
D gene: -
CDR3 protein: CASSSRGNTEAFF
CDR3 DNA: TGTGCCAGCAGCTCCCGGGGGAACACTGAAGCTTTCTTT

V gene: TRBV5-1
J gene: TRBJ2-1
clone size: many
D gene: -
CDR3 protein: CASSLDRTAGKEFNEQFF
CDR3 DNA: TGCGCCAGCAGCTTGGATAGGACGGCGGGGAAGGAATTCAATGAGCAGTTCTTC

V gene: TRBV6-5
J gene: TRBJ2-7
clone size: -
D gene: -
CDR3 protein: CASRDSRGVGNEQYF
CDR3 DNA: TGTGCCAGCAGAGACAGTCGCGGGGTTGGTAACGAGCAGTACTTC

V gene: TRBV7-2
J gene: TRBJ2-5
clone size: -
D gene: -
CDR3 protein: CASSWGADSETQYF
CDR3 DNA: TGTGCCAGCAGCTGGGGAGCGGATTCAGAGACCCAGTACTTC

V gene: TRBV7-9
J gene: TRBJ2-3
clone size: -
D gene: TRBD2
CDR3 protein: CASSLWLAGGQWDTQYF
CDR3 DNA: TGTGCCAGCAGCTTATGGCTAGCGGGGGGGCAGTGGGATACGCAGTATTTT

V gene: TRBV11-2
J gene: TRBJ1-3
clone size: few
D gene: TRBD1
CDR3 protein: CASSGQGGNTIYF
CDR3 DNA: TGTGCCAGCAGCGGACAGGGAGGAAACACCATATATTTT

V gene: TRBV2
J gene: TRBJ1-3
clone size: -
D gene: -
CDR3 protein: CASGKGGSGNTIYF
CDR3 DNA: TGTGCCAGCGGGAAAGGGGGCTCTGGAAACACCATATATTTT

V gene: TRBV10-3
J gene: TRBJ2-7
clone size: -
D gene: TRBD1
CDR3 protein: CAISDPLTGFNEQYF
CDR3 DNA: TGTGCCATCAGTGACCCATTGACAGGGTTCAACGAGCAGTACTTC

V gene: TRBV29-1
J gene: TRBJ2-7
clone size: few
D gene: -
CDR3 protein: CSALAHLPPYEQYF
CDR3 DNA: TGCAGCGCCCTAGCACATCTCCCCCCCTACGAGCAGTACTTC

V gene: TRBV15
J gene: TRBJ2-5
clone size: -
D gene: TRBD1
CDR3 protein: CATRRDRPQETQYF
CDR3 DNA: TGTGCCACCAGACGGGACAGACCCCAAGAGACCCAGTACTTC

V gene: TRBV7-6
J gene: TRBJ1-4
clone size: few
D gene: -
CDR3 protein: CASSRFQEINEKLFF
CDR3 DNA: TGTGCCAGCAGCCGGTTCCAAGAGATTAATGAAAAACTGTTTTTT

V gene: TRBV19
J gene: TRBJ1-2
clone size: -
D gene: -
CDR3 protein: CASSIGGRGYGYTF
CDR3 DNA: TGTGCCAGTAGTATCGGGGGGAGAGGGTATGGCTACACCTTC

V gene: TRBV11-3
J gene: TRBJ1-1
clone size: -
D gene: -
CDR3 protein: CASSLDGPEAFF
CDR3 DNA: TGTGCCAGCAGCTTAGATGGGCCTGAAGCTTTCTTT

V gene: TRBV7-3
J gene: TRBJ1-5
clone size: -
D gene: TRBD1
CDR3 protein: CASSSVGTGGGGCQPQHF
CDR3 DNA: TGTGCCAGCAGCTCTGTAGGGACAGGGGGCGGCGGATGTCAGCCCCAGCATTTT

V gene: TRBV4-3
J gene: TRBJ2-4
clone size: -
D gene: TRBD1
CDR3 protein: CASSQDSGQGANIQYF
CDR3 DNA: TGCGCCAGCAGCCAAGATAGTGGGCAGGGGGCAAACATTCAGTACTTC

V gene: TRBV2
J gene: TRBJ1-6
clone size: once
D gene: TRBD1
CDR3 protein: CASFKDRGDSPLHF
CDR3 DNA: TGTGCCAGCTTTAAGGACAGGGGAGATTCACCCCTCCACTTT

V gene: TRBV9
J gene: TRBJ2-1
clone size: -
D gene: TRBD2
CDR3 protein: CASSAGSAGWDNEQFF
CDR3 DNA: TGTGCCAGCAGTGCAGGGTCAGCGGGATGGGACAATGAGCAGTTCTTC

V gene: TRBV30
J gene: TRBJ1-4
clone size: -
D gene: -
CDR3 protein: CAWSNREKLFF
CDR3 DNA: TGTGCCTGGAGTAATCGGGAAAAACTGTTTTTT

V gene: TRBV7-9
J gene: TRBJ2-5
clone size: few
D gene: TRBD2
CDR3 protein: CASTRTSGGEEETQYF
CDR3 DNA: TGTGCCAGCACCCGGACTAGCGGGGGGGAGGAGGAGACCCAGTACTTC

V gene: TRBV5-6
J gene: TRBJ2-2
clone size: -
D gene: TRBD1
CDR3 protein: CASSSSGTGGTGELFF
CDR3 DNA: TGTGCCAGCAGCTCCTCAGGGACAGGAGGCACCGGGGAGCTGTTTTTT

V gene: TRBV18
J gene: TRBJ2-1
clone size: few
D gene: TRBD2
CDR3 protein: CASSPLAGDLPGEQFF
CDR3 DNA: TGTGCCAGCTCACCCTTAGCGGGGGATCTACCGGGTGAGCAGTTCTTC

V gene: TRBV12-3/TRBV12-4
J gene: TRBJ1-2
clone size: -
D gene: TRBD1
CDR3 protein: CASRTGAAYGYTF
CDR3 DNA: TGTGCCAGCAGGACAGGGGCTGCCTATGGCTACACCTTC

V gene: TRBV27
J gene: TRBJ1-1
clone size: few
D gene: -
CDR3 protein: CASSLSARTLGTEAFF
CDR3 DNA: TGTGCCAGCAGTCTTTCTGCCCGGACACTGGGAACTGAAGCTTTCTTT